A single sample is the source of the 27 T cell receptor beta chains below, sequenced in a study of response to subunit inactivated influenza vaccine. Via MiXCR, TCRdb re-called the RT-PCR reads, giving one row per CDR3 protein. The data show about 480,000 distinct CDR3 sequences, with approximately 24% seen just once and 1.9% held by the top ten. The sample was CD4+ T cells sorted from PBMCs, taken around 5 days after vaccination. All receptors derive from a man between 45 and 60 years old who received an inactivated influenza vaccine.

This clonotype was detected only a few times. The V call is TRBV3-1, the J call TRBJ2-7; 7 nucleotides match TRBD1. Germline CDR1 and CDR2: LGHDT and YNNKEL (reference sequence). The CDR3 runs 15 residues. The trim removed 4 bases at V and 2 bases at J, leaving 8 bases unmatched. DNA of the CDR3: TGTGCCAGCAGCCGGGACAGACTATTGACCTACGAGCAGTACTTC. This codes for CASSRDRLLTYEQYF.

The rearrangement uses TRBV28 and TRBJ1-6; no reliable D call. The CDR3 extends over 12 amino acids. Deletions cut 3 bases from V and 10 bases from J, with 7 bases between. Germline V CDR1 and CDR2: MDHEN, SYDVKM. In nucleotides, the CDR3 is TGTGCCAGCAGTTTCGTCGGATCACCCCTCCACTTT. Its translation is CASSFVGSPLHF.

There are many counts of this clonotype. This chain uses TRBV29-1 with TRBJ2-3, with 14 nucleotides matching TRBD2. This CDR3 contains 14 residues. The J segment lost 3 bases and the V segment lost 6 bases, leaving 2 bases of the junction unmatched. Germline V gene lookup returns CDR1 SQVTM and CDR2 ANQGSEA. The CDR3 region has the DNA TGCAGCGTCGGACTAGCGGGAGGTACAGATACGCAGTATTTT. Protein product: CSVGLAGGTDTQYF.

This clonotype was detected a few times. This chain uses TRBV5-1 with TRBJ2-1, with D possibly being TRBD1 (6 bases). CDR1 SGHRS and CDR2 YFSETQ come from the germline V gene. V lost 4 bases, J lost 7 bases, and 18 bases lay in between. This CDR3 has 15 amino acids. For the CDR3, the DNA is TGCGCCAGCAGCCCGTCGAGGGGGTCGGGGAATGAGCAGTTCTTC. It yields the protein CASSPSRGSGNEQFF.

This clonotype was counted between two and nine times. The chain links TRBV27 to TRBJ2-1; D is unclear. The CDR3 is 13 amino acids. Trimming left V 4 bases short and J 4 bases short, with 8 bases between. Per the germline V gene, CDR1 is MNHEY and CDR2 is SMNVEV (reference sequence). CDR3 nucleotides: TGTGCCAGCAGTTCGTCAGGATACAATGAGCAGTTCTTC. Its translation is CASSSSGYNEQFF.

The V and J genes are TRBV21-1 and TRBJ2-3; TRBD2 is the table's D call and was not checked against the DNA. TRBV21-1 is noted as a pseudogene. The CDR3 is 16 amino acids. The CDR3 protein is CASSKISPGGTDTQYF. In nucleotides, the CDR3 is TGTGCCAGCAGCAAGATCAGTCCAGGGGGCACAGATACGCAGTATTTT.

The CDR3: CSARIAGPLYNEQFF. The CDR3 region has the DNA TGCAGTGCTAGAATTGCAGGGCCTCTTTACAATGAGCAGTTCTTC. The chain joins TRBV20-1 to TRBJ2-1; D perhaps matches TRBD1 (5 bases). Germline-derived CDR1 and CDR2 are DFQATT and SNEGSKA (reference sequence). The CDR3 has 15 residues. V lost 2 bases and J lost 4, with 15 bases in between.

This clonotype showed up many times. V is TRBV28 and J is TRBJ2-2; 10 bases align to TRBD2. Germline V CDR1 and CDR2: MDHEN, SYDVKM. The CDR3 runs to 16 residues. The J segment lost 5 bases and the V segment lost 6 bases, leaving 9 bases of the junction unmatched. Written as DNA, the CDR3 is TGTGCCAGCAGCCCTGATCTAGCGGGGGCAACCGGGGAGCTGTTTTTT. Translating it yields CASSPDLAGATGELFF.

Only a few counts were recorded for this clonotype. The chain has TRBV15 and TRBJ2-5, with D maybe TRBD1 (5 bases). The V end lost 2 bases, the J end lost 6 bases, and 19 bases lay between the germline ends. Germline loops: CDR1 LNHNV, CDR2 YYDKDF (reference sequence). The CDR3 spans 16 residues. CDR3 DNA sequence: TGTGCCACCAGCAGAAACCCAGGGCAGGGTGTTCAGACCCAGTACTTC. Translation: CATSRNPGQGVQTQYF. The complete variable domain, with remaining parts taken from reference TRBV15 and TRBJ2-5, reads DAMVIQNPRYQVTQFGKPVTLSCSQTLNHNVMYWYQQKSSQAPKLLFHYYDKDFNNEADTPDNFQSRRPNTSFCFLDIRSPGLGDTAMYLCATSRNPGQGVQTQYFGPGTRLLVL.

In this sample, this clonotype turned up many times. V usage is TRBV20-1 and J usage is TRBJ2-1; weak D call: TRBD2 (5 bases). V shed 0 bases and J shed 7 bases, with 19 bases lying between them. The CDR3 totals 16 residues. The germline CDR1 and CDR2 sequences are DFQATT and SNEGSKA (reference sequence). The CDR3 region has the DNA TGCAGTGCTAGAGACCCCCGGCTAGCATCTGGGAATGAGCAGTTCTTC. The encoded protein is CSARDPRLASGNEQFF.

CDR3 sequence reads: CASRAGVGQETQYF. Written as DNA, the CDR3 is TGTGCCAGCAGAGCGGGGGTGGGACAAGAGACCCAGTACTTC. The rearrangement uses TRBV7-6 and TRBJ2-5; 8 bases fit TRBD2. J lost 2 bases, V lost 6 bases, and 5 bases had no gene match. This CDR3 region has 14 residues. From germline, CDR1 is SGHVS and CDR2 FNYEAQ.

This rearrangement joins TRBV12-3 or TRBV12-4 to TRBJ2-1; TRBD1 matches at 8 bases. V gave up 6 bases and J gave up 6 bases; unmatched junction bases: 4. The CDR3 has 13 residues. The CDR3 coding sequence is TGTGCCAGCAGCCCCGGGACAGGCAATGAGCAGTTCTTC. Translation: CASSPGTGNEQFF.

This clonotype was counted between two and nine times. The chain links TRBV10-2 to TRBJ2-5, with 9 bases lining up with TRBD1. The CDR3 extends over 13 amino acids. In germline, CDR1 is WSHSY, CDR2 SAAADI. J lost 10 bases, V lost 10 bases, and 13 bases had no gene match. CDR3 residues: CATTGTGWRDQYF. The DNA of the CDR3 is TGCGCCACCACCGGGACAGGGTGGCGGGACCAGTACTTC.

V usage is TRBV7-9 and J usage is TRBJ2-4; D gene uncertain. Germline-derived CDR1 and CDR2 are SEHNR and FQNEAQ (reference sequence). This CDR3 region has 14 residues. The V end lost 5 bases, the J end lost 8 bases, and 16 bases lay between the germline ends. The CDR3 spells CASSLRNMVDIQYF. The CDR3 DNA sequence: TGTGCCAGCAGCCTTCGGAATATGGTCGACATTCAGTACTTC.

The chain joins TRBV10-3 to TRBJ2-1; the match to TRBD2 covers 9 bases. This CDR3 comprises 16 residues. Germline V gene data show CDR1 as ENHRY and CDR2 as SYGVKD. J gave up 8 bases and V 4 bases, and 12 bases lay outside the gene matches. The CDR3, as DNA: TGTGCCATCAGTGTCCGGGGCGGGGGGGCCCGGGATGAGCAGTTCTTC. The encoded protein is CAISVRGGGARDEQFF.

This clonotype appeared a few times. V gene TRBV28 combines with J gene TRBJ1-1; 8 bases are a match to TRBD1. Germline-derived CDR1 and CDR2 are MDHEN and SYDVKM. This CDR3 is 13 amino acids long. J gave up 5 bases and V 5 bases, and 4 bases lay outside the gene matches. The CDR3 sequence is CASSQGARTEAFF. CDR3 nucleotides: TGTGCCAGCAGTCAGGGGGCCAGGACTGAAGCTTTCTTT.

The chain recombines TRBV6-1 with TRBJ2-7; TRBD1 agrees at 8 bases. This CDR3 has 15 residues. Trimming cost V 6 bases and J 0 bases; bases outside gene matches: 7. The germline CDR1 and CDR2 sequences are MNHNS and SASEGT. CDR3 region: CASSNRQGNSYEQYF. In nucleotides, the CDR3 is TGTGCCAGCAGCAACCGACAGGGGAACTCCTACGAGCAGTACTTC.

The count of this clonotype is one. This chain links TRBV24-1 with TRBJ2-3; the D gene is possibly TRBD2 (5 bases). V was cut by 1 base and J by 4 bases, with 8 bases left in between. Germline CDR1 is KGHDR and CDR2 is SFDVKD. The CDR3 extends over 14 amino acids. The CDR3 loop reads CATSDLSGSDTQYF. CDR3 nucleotide sequence: TGTGCCACCAGTGATTTATCGGGATCAGATACGCAGTATTTT.

The V call is TRBV2, the J call TRBJ2-1; D might be TRBD1 (5 bases). Trimming removed 4 bases at V and 0 bases at J, with 10 bases between. Germline loops: CDR1 SNHLY, CDR2 FYNNEI. The CDR3 covers 15 residues. The CDR3 sequence: CASSGQDSSYNEQFF. Written as DNA, the CDR3 is TGTGCCAGCAGTGGCCAAGACAGCTCCTACAATGAGCAGTTCTTC.

This clonotype was found a few times. The CDR3 DNA reads as TGTGCCAGCAGCCAGACAGAGACCTACGAGCAGTACTTC. Translating it yields CASSQTETYEQYF. The chain links TRBV7-2 to TRBJ2-7, with D possibly being TRBD1 (5 bases). The germline gives CDR1 SGHTA, CDR2 FQGNSA. CDR3 length: 13 residues. V was shortened by 5 bases and J by 2 bases, with 10 bases between the two germline ends.

The chain combines TRBV5-1 with TRBJ2-1; D is ambiguous. V was shortened by 4 bases and J by 8 bases, with 16 bases between the two germline ends. CDR3 length: 14 residues. From germline, CDR1 is SGHRS and CDR2 YFSETQ. CDR3 loop: CASSLGKGFDEQFF. CDR3 coding DNA: TGCGCCAGCAGCCTTGGTAAGGGATTCGATGAGCAGTTCTTC.

V usage is TRBV14 and J usage is TRBJ2-1, with D maybe TRBD2 (6 bases). Germline-derived CDR1 and CDR2 are SGHDN and FVKESK. Trimming shortened V by 3 bases and J by 6 bases, and 12 bases separated the two germline ends. The CDR3 is 14 amino acids. CDR3 residues: CASSQRDFRNEQFF. As DNA, the CDR3 is TGTGCCAGCAGCCAGCGGGACTTTCGCAATGAGCAGTTCTTC.

This clonotype turned up a few times. CDR3 amino acids: CASSMGVDTEAFF. The DNA of the CDR3 is TGTGCCAGCAGCATGGGGGTTGACACTGAAGCTTTCTTT. The chain recombines TRBV13 with TRBJ1-1; TRBD1 is a possible D gene (5 bases). CDR3 length: 13 residues. V lost 5 bases to trimming and J lost 3 bases, with 10 bases between them. Per germline, CDR1 PRHDT and CDR2 FYEKMQ (reference sequence).

Only a few counts were recorded for this clonotype. This chain joins TRBV20-1 and TRBJ2-1; tentatively, D is TRBD1 (6 bases). This CDR3 is 15 amino acids long. Trimming removed 2 bases at V and 4 bases at J, with 15 bases between. Germline values: CDR1 DFQATT, CDR2 SNEGSKA (reference sequence). CDR3 sequence reads: CSARQWGTLYNEQFF. The CDR3 bases are TGCAGTGCTAGACAATGGGGGACACTATACAATGAGCAGTTCTTC.

The chain employs TRBV12-3 or TRBV12-4 and TRBJ1-3; D remains unclear. The CDR3 is made up of 14 amino acids. The V end lost 6 bases, the J end lost 0 bases, and 9 bases lay between the germline ends. The CDR3 region is CASREGGSGNTIYF. As DNA, the CDR3 is TGTGCCAGCAGGGAGGGCGGCTCTGGAAACACCATATATTTT.

In this sample, this clonotype turned up many times. The chain links TRBV12-3 or TRBV12-4 to TRBJ2-2, with TRBD2 matching 9 bases. The CDR3 runs 14 residues. Unmatched junction bases numbered 3, after V lost 4 bases and J lost 6 bases. The CDR3 DNA sequence: TGTGCCAGCAGTTCGCTAGCGGGGTCCGGGGAGCTGTTTTTT. This encodes CASSSLAGSGELFF.

In its sample, this clonotype was seen a few times. The CDR3 loop reads CASSLDRSSGNTIYF. CDR3 coding DNA: TGCGCCAGCAGCTTAGACAGGAGCTCTGGAAACACCATATATTTT. The chain is built from TRBV5-1 and TRBJ1-3; possible D gene TRBD1, 6 bases. In germline, CDR1 is SGHRS, CDR2 YFSETQ. The CDR3 runs to 15 residues. Between the trimmed V and J ends, which lost 2 bases and 0 bases, there was a span of 9 bases.